This T cell receptor beta chain was obtained from a study of shared clonotypes between healthy human individuals. Naive CD8 cells lacked CD45RO and underwent positive selection for CCR7, leaving out terminally differentiated effector memory CD45RA+ cells. The CDR3 spans 12 residues. V gave up 5 bases and J gave up 6 bases; unmatched junction bases: 4. Germline assignment: CDR1 LNHDA and CDR2 SQIVND (reference sequence). Sequenced by immunoSEQ multiplex PCR; TCRdb stores in-frame clones only, minus some. This table has hundreds of thousands of clones, 85% to 95% appearing once. The chain combines TRBV19 with TRBJ2-7; 7 positions agree with TRBD2. This clonotype was sampled from a woman in her 30s in good health. Sequenced input: naive CD8+ T cells sorted from blood. The CDR3 here is CASSPPGGEQYF. DNA of the CDR3: TGTGCCAGTAGTCCCCCGGGAGGCGAGCAGTACTTC. Variable domain in full (rest from reference TRBV19 and TRBJ2-7): DGGITQSPKYLFRKEGQNVTLSCEQNLNHDAMYWYRQDPGQGLRLIYYSQIVNDFQKGDIAEGYSVSREKKESFPLTVTSAQKNPTAFYLCASSPPGGEQYFGPGTRLTVT.